This entry lists 28 T cell receptor beta chains sequenced from one sample in a study of T-cell memory formation after mild COVID-19. Each CDR3 protein gets one entry after TCRdb re-called the 5' RACE reads with MiXCR. This sample has around 250,000 distinct CDR3 sequences, with roughly 10% found just once. The sample taken for sequencing was PBMCs or a T cell subset sorted from them (not recorded which). Every receptor here comes from a man younger than 35 who had mild COVID-19 (a few samples of this study predate the infection). Cell type and time point are not known.

This clonotype was found a few times. As DNA, the CDR3 is TGCGCCAGCAGCCTCGTCGAGGGAGGTTCGGATACGCAGTATTTT. Translation: CASSLVEGGSDTQYF. V usage is TRBV5-1 and J usage is TRBJ2-3; D is perhaps TRBD2 (6 bases). CDR1 is SGHRS, CDR2 YFSETQ, per germline. The V end lost 4 bases, the J end lost 6 bases, and 18 bases lay between the germline ends. The CDR3 has 15 residues.

J is TRBJ2-5 and V is TRBV7-9, with a tentative D call TRBD1 (5 bases). Trimming cost V 8 bases and J 1 base, with 11 bases left between them. CDR1 is SEHNR, CDR2 FQNEAQ, per germline (reference sequence). The CDR3 runs to 13 residues. The CDR3 region has the DNA TGTGCCAGCTCCAGGGTGCCCCAAGAGACCCAGTACTTC. Translating gives CASSRVPQETQYF.

This CDR3 reads CASSGQGRTRSPRILNTEAFF. DNA for the CDR3: TGTGCCAGCAGTGGACAGGGCCGGACCAGATCACCTAGAATATTGAACACTGAAGCTTTCTTT. The rearrangement joins TRBV6-1 to TRBJ1-1; TRBD1 matches at 7 bases. The CDR3 spans 21 residues. Germline V gives CDR1 MNHNS, CDR2 SASEGT. The ends lost 4 bases at V and 0 bases at J; junction bases unmatched: 23.

The rearrangement uses TRBV12-3 or TRBV12-4 and TRBJ2-7, with D unresolved. Trimming shortened V by 3 bases and J by 5 bases, and 8 bases separated the two germline ends. The CDR3 spans 12 residues. This CDR3 is CASSFLDDEQYF. Written as DNA, the CDR3 is TGTGCCAGCAGTTTTTTGGATGACGAGCAGTACTTC.

This chain connects TRBV30 to TRBJ2-7; tentative D call: TRBD1 (6 bases). The CDR3 has 13 residues. V lost 2 bases and J lost 6, with 14 bases in between. In germline, CDR1 is GTSNPN, CDR2 SVGIG (reference sequence). For the CDR3, the DNA is TGTGCCTGGAGTTCCGGGATCAGGGGCGAGCAGTACTTC. This encodes CAWSSGIRGEQYF.

The sample holds a few counts of this clonotype. The V call is TRBV18, the J call TRBJ2-4, with unresolved D. The CDR3 spans 17 residues. Germline V gene lookup returns CDR1 KGHSH and CDR2 LQKENI. With 3 bases removed from V and 3 bases from J, the gap between germline ends came to 18 bases. DNA for the CDR3: TGTGCCAGCTCACCCTCAACAGACATGTTATTCAAAAACATTCAGTACTTC. It is translated as CASSPSTDMLFKNIQYF.

V usage is TRBV28 and J usage is TRBJ1-2, with TRBD1 as a possible D gene (5 bases). The CDR3 runs to 15 residues. Germline CDR1 reads MDHEN; CDR2 reads SYDVKM. Trimming left V 4 bases short and J 4 bases short, with 16 bases between. CDR3 loop: CASSSGRGSLYGYTF. CDR3 nucleotide sequence: TGTGCCAGCAGTTCGGGGCGCGGCAGCCTCTATGGCTACACCTTC.

The rearrangement uses TRBV7-9 and TRBJ2-1; 10 nucleotides align to TRBD1. With 6 bases clipped from V and 3 bases from J, the junction kept 8 bases outside the gene matches. CDR1 and CDR2 from the germline V gene are SEHNR and FQNEAQ (reference sequence). The CDR3 length is 16 residues. CDR3 sequence reads: CASSSRTGGNYNEQFF. As DNA, the CDR3 is TGTGCCAGCAGTTCAAGGACAGGGGGAAACTACAATGAGCAGTTCTTC.

This clonotype was recorded at least ten times. This sequence joins TRBV7-2 and TRBJ2-4; 7 bases are shared with TRBD1. V gave up 4 bases and J gave up 9 bases; unmatched junction bases: 6. This CDR3 spans 13 amino acids. The germline CDR1 and CDR2 sequences are SGHTA and FQGNSA. The CDR3 spells CASSSTGFAIQYF. DNA of the CDR3: TGTGCCAGCAGCTCGACAGGGTTTGCCATTCAGTACTTC. The full variable domain, completed using reference TRBV7-2 and TRBJ2-4, is GAGVSQSPSNKVTEKGKDVELRCDPISGHTALYWYRQSLGQGLEFLIYFQGNSAPDKSGLPSDRFSAERTGGSVSTLTIQRTQQEDSAVYLCASSSTGFAIQYFGAGTRLSVL.

This clonotype is a singleton in its sample. V and J are TRBV5-8 and TRBJ1-4, with D maybe TRBD1 (5 bases). Germline-derived CDR1 and CDR2 are SGHTS and YDEGEE. The CDR3 loop spans 15 amino acids. Trimming stripped 4 bases from V and 5 bases from J, with 15 bases between. The CDR3 region is CASSRTGSSNEKLFF. The CDR3 region has the DNA TGTGCCAGCAGCCGAACAGGATCTTCAAATGAAAAACTGTTTTTT.

This clonotype appeared a few times. The chain employs TRBV10-3 and TRBJ1-6; the match to TRBD1 covers 9 bases. J gave up 10 bases and V 5 bases, and 6 bases lay outside the gene matches. Germline V gene lookup returns CDR1 ENHRY and CDR2 SYGVKD. The CDR3 runs to 14 residues. CDR3 region: CAISPGTGNSPLHF. The CDR3 DNA sequence: TGTGCCATCAGTCCCGGGACAGGGAACTCACCCCTCCACTTT.

The rearrangement joins TRBV4-1 to TRBJ2-6; D call uncertain. This CDR3 has 16 residues. V lost 0 bases, J lost 3 bases, and 9 bases lay in between. Per the germline V gene, CDR1 is MGHRA and CDR2 is YSYEKL. In nucleotides, the CDR3 is TGCGCCAGCAGCCAAGAACCGCCCAGTGGGGCCAACGTCCTGACTTTC. It specifies CASSQEPPSGANVLTF.

At least ten counts were recorded for this clonotype. The CDR3 protein is CASSQVWGGGNIQYF. The CDR3 DNA follows: TGCGCCAGCAGCCAAGTTTGGGGAGGGGGGAACATTCAGTACTTC. V gene TRBV4-3 combines with J gene TRBJ2-4; a possible D gene is TRBD2 (7 bases). CDR3 length: 15 residues. The V gene's germline CDR1 is LGHNA and CDR2 YSLEER. Trimming removed 1 base at V and 7 bases at J, with 14 bases between.

This clonotype has more than one count but fewer than ten. This chain connects TRBV6-2 or TRBV6-3 to TRBJ2-3; D call uncertain. CDR3 length: 12 residues. V shed 0 bases and J shed 10 bases, with 8 bases lying between them. Per germline, CDR1 MNHEY and CDR2 SVGEGT. The CDR3 loop is CASSYSDPAQYF. Written as DNA, the CDR3 is TGTGCCAGCAGTTACTCGGACCCAGCGCAGTATTTT.

This rearrangement joins TRBV5-1 to TRBJ2-3; a possible D gene is TRBD1 (5 bases). The CDR3 has 16 amino acids. Germline V lookup: CDR1 SGHRS, CDR2 YFSETQ. V was trimmed by 0 bases and J by 4 bases, leaving 15 bases between them. The CDR3 sequence is CASSLGGQGSADTQYF. DNA for the CDR3: TGCGCCAGCAGCTTGGGTGGGCAGGGATCAGCAGATACGCAGTATTTT.

This clonotype came up a few times. The gene calls are TRBV3-1 and TRBJ1-3; D uncertain. Germline V gives CDR1 LGHDT, CDR2 YNNKEL (reference sequence). V was clipped by 1 base and J by 0 bases, with 13 bases between them. The CDR3 spans 17 residues. The CDR3 sequence: CASSQVGVRHSGNTIYF. The CDR3 DNA reads TGTGCCAGCAGCCAAGTGGGCGTTAGGCACTCTGGAAACACCATATATTTT.

This clonotype was seen a few times. The chain links TRBV7-2 to TRBJ2-2; D remains ambiguous. The CDR3 loop spans 12 amino acids. Trimming removed 2 bases at V and 9 bases at J, with 7 bases between. Germline lookup yields CDR1 SGHTA and CDR2 FQGNSA. Written as DNA, the CDR3 is TGTGCCAGCAGCTTACAGCAACGGGAGCTGTTTTTT. Residues: CASSLQQRELFF. Together with reference TRBV7-2 and TRBJ2-2, the CDR3 gives the full variable domain: GAGVSQSPSNKVTEKGKDVELRCDPISGHTALYWYRQSLGQGLEFLIYFQGNSAPDKSGLPSDRFSAERTGGSVSTLTIQRTQQEDSAVYLCASSLQQRELFFGEGSRLTVL.

V usage is TRBV28 and J usage is TRBJ1-2; unclear D gene. The CDR3 covers 15 residues. V lost 8 bases, J lost 2 bases, and 18 bases lay in between. Germline V lookup: CDR1 MDHEN, CDR2 SYDVKM. Written as DNA, the CDR3 is TGTGCCAGCCGTCTTCTCGGGGAGGTGAACTATGGCTACACCTTC. Protein sequence: CASRLLGEVNYGYTF.

This clonotype was seen a few times. J is TRBJ2-3 and V is TRBV12-3 or TRBV12-4; D may be TRBD1 or TRBD2 (5 bases each). The CDR3 consists of 16 residues. V was shortened by 6 bases and J by 2 bases, with 18 bases between the two germline ends. As DNA, the CDR3 is TGTGCCAGCAGCCGACCCCATGGGACGGTCACAGATACGCAGTATTTT. Its translation: CASSRPHGTVTDTQYF.

The V gene is TRBV11-2, the J gene TRBJ2-6; unclear D gene. CDR3 length: 17 amino acids. Per the germline V gene, CDR1 is SGHAT and CDR2 is FQNNGV. Deletions cut 3 bases from V and 2 bases from J, with 14 bases between. The CDR3 coding sequence is TGTGCCAGCAGCTTGGTCTTTTGGGGAACTGGGGCCAACGTCCTGACTTTC. Translating gives CASSLVFWGTGANVLTF.

This clonotype was counted a few times. The rearrangement uses TRBV20-1 and TRBJ2-1; tentatively, D is TRBD1 (6 bases). Trimming took off 2 bases at V and 3 bases at J, with 11 bases between the two ends. The CDR3 has 14 amino acids. Per germline, CDR1 DFQATT and CDR2 SNEGSKA (reference sequence). CDR3 bases: TGCAGTGCTAGAAGTCAGGGGCTCTACAATGAGCAGTTCTTC. Its translation: CSARSQGLYNEQFF.

The rearrangement links TRBV20-1 to TRBJ2-3, with D perhaps matching TRBD1 (6 bases). The V end lost 2 bases, the J end lost 3 bases, and 12 bases lay between the germline ends. Per the germline V gene, CDR1 is DFQATT and CDR2 is SNEGSKA (reference sequence). The CDR3 spans 14 residues. Written as DNA, the CDR3 is TGCAGTGCTAGAAAGACAGGATGGACAGATACGCAGTATTTT. This translates into CSARKTGWTDTQYF.

The gene calls are TRBV7-9 and TRBJ2-1; no clear D. This CDR3 has 14 amino acids. V was pared by 3 bases and J by 4 bases, with 10 bases between. The V gene's germline CDR1 is SEHNR and CDR2 FQNEAQ (reference sequence). CDR3 in DNA: TGTGCCAGCAGCTTGAGGCATGGGTACAATGAGCAGTTCTTC. The encoded protein is CASSLRHGYNEQFF.

This clonotype was counted at least ten times. The J gene is TRBJ2-2, the V gene TRBV7-8; D gene ambiguous. Trimming left V 3 bases short and J 4 bases short, with 9 bases between. The CDR3 covers 14 residues. The germline gives CDR1 SGHVS, CDR2 FQNEAQ. CDR3 coding DNA: TGTGCCAGCAGCTTTAAGCGTCCCACCGGGGAGCTGTTTTTT. Translated, it gives CASSFKRPTGELFF. The variable domain in full, with the rest retrieved from reference TRBV7-8 and TRBJ2-2, is GAGVSQSPRYKVAKRGQDVALRCDPISGHVSLFWYQQALGQGPEFLTYFQNEAQLDKSGLPSDRFFAERPEGSVSTLKIQRTQQEDSAVYLCASSFKRPTGELFFGEGSRLTVL.

The chain recombines TRBV4-1 with TRBJ2-7; TRBD1 agrees at 7 bases. V shed 4 bases, J shed 3 bases, and the junction held 9 bases outside the gene matches. CDR1 and CDR2 from the germline V gene are MGHRA and YSYEKL. The CDR3 length is 15 residues. The CDR3 sequence is CASSPGQAPHYEQYV. The DNA of the CDR3 is TGCGCCAGCAGCCCCGGACAGGCACCCCACTACGAGCAGTACGTC.

This clonotype was counted at least ten times. CDR3 sequence reads: CSARVQSTDGYTF. The DNA for the CDR3 is TGCAGTGCTAGGGTCCAGTCCACCGATGGCTACACCTTC. The chain employs TRBV20-1 and TRBJ1-2; D gene ambiguous. Per the germline V gene, CDR1 is DFQATT and CDR2 is SNEGSKA (reference sequence). The CDR3 loop spans 13 amino acids. Trimming cost V 3 bases and J 6 bases, with 14 bases left between them.

This clonotype was seen a handful of times. The CDR3 spells CASSRLAGYQETQYF. In DNA, the CDR3 is TGTGCCAGCAGTCGACTAGCGGGGTACCAAGAGACCCAGTACTTC. The chain is built from TRBV12-3 or TRBV12-4 and TRBJ2-5; 11 bases match TRBD2. This CDR3 comprises 15 residues. After removal of 5 bases from V and 0 bases from J, the junction contained 2 bases not matched to a gene.

The CDR3 DNA reads as TGTGCCAGCAGTTACGGGGGGGCCGGCAATGAGCAGTTCTTC. Protein: CASSYGGAGNEQFF. The chain couples TRBV6-6 to TRBJ2-1; D may be TRBD2 (7 bases). V was shortened by 2 bases and J by 6 bases, with 11 bases between the two germline ends. The CDR3 runs to 14 residues. The germline V gene encodes CDR1 MNHNY and CDR2 SVGAGI (reference sequence).